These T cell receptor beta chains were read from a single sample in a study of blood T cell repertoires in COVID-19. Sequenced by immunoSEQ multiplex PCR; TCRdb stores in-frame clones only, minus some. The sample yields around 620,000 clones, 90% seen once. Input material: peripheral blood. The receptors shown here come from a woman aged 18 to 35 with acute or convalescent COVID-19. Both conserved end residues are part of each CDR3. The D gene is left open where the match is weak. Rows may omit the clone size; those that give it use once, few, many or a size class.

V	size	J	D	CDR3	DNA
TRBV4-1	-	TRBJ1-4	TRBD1	CASSQAPPGTVLNEKLFF	TGCGCCAGCAGCCAAGCTCCTCCCGGGACAGTACTCAATGAAAAACTGTTTTTT
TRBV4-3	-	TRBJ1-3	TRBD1	CASSPITGAGNTIYF	TGCGCCAGCAGCCCGATCACAGGGGCAGGAAACACCATATATTTT
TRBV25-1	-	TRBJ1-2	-	CASSEQNYGYTF	TGTGCCAGCAGTGAACAGAACTATGGCTACACCTTC
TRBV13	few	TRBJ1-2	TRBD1	CASSLQGDYYGYTF	TGTGCCAGCAGTCTACAGGGGGACTACTATGGCTACACCTTC
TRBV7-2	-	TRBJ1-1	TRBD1	CASSLRPLGQAMNTEAFF	TGTGCCAGCAGCTTACGGCCCCTGGGACAGGCTATGAACACTGAAGCTTTCTTT
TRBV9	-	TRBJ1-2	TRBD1	CASSVAMGDRDYSGGYTF	TGTGCCAGCAGCGTAGCTATGGGGGACAGGGATTATTCGGGAGGCTACACCTTC
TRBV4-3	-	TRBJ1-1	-	CASSPYRFNTEAFF	TGCGCCAGCAGCCCATACAGATTTAACACTGAAGCTTTCTTT
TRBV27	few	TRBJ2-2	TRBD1	CASSLLGRGHGTGELFF	TGTGCCAGCAGTTTATTGGGCAGGGGGCACGGCACCGGGGAGCTGTTTTTT
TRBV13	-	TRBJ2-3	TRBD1	CASSFGRGTQYF	TGTGCCAGCAGCTTTGGCAGGGGGACGCAGTATTTT
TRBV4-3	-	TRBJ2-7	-	CASSQEEGPSYEQYF	TGCGCCAGCAGCCAAGAGGAGGGACCCTCCTACGAGCAGTACTTC
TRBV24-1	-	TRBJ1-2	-	CATFGQTDGYTF	TGTGCCACCTTCGGACAGACGGATGGCTACACCTTC
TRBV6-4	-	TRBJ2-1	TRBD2	CASSDHGTSGDNEQFF	TGTGCCAGCAGTGACCACGGGACTAGCGGGGACAATGAGCAGTTCTTC
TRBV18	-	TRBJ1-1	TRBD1	CASSPRPGTGMNTEAFF	TGTGCCAGCTCACCACGTCCCGGGACAGGAATGAACACTGAAGCTTTCTTT
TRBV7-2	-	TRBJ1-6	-	CASSLFGDNSPLHF	TGTGCCAGCAGCTTATTCGGAGATAATTCACCCCTCCACTTT
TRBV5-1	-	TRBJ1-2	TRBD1	CASSLAGQGDYGYTF	TGCGCCAGCAGCTTGGCAGGACAGGGGGACTATGGCTACACCTTC
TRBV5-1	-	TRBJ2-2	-	CASSQGNTGELFF	TGCGCCAGCTCCCAGGGGAACACCGGGGAGCTGTTTTTT
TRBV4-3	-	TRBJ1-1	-	CASSLGDTFEAFF	TGCGCCAGCAGCCTAGGGGACACCTTTGAAGCTTTCTTT
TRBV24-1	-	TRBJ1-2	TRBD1	CATSDLRTGDGYTF	TGTGCCACCAGTGATTTGCGGACAGGGGATGGCTACACCTTC
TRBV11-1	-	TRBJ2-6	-	CASSLKRGSGANVLTF	TGTGCCAGCAGCTTAAAAAGGGGTTCTGGGGCCAACGTCCTGACTTTC
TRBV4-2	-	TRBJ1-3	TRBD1	CASSQDRVEGNTIYF	TGTGCCAGCAGCCAGGACAGGGTGGAGGGAAACACCATATATTTT
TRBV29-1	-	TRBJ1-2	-	CSVAEVQGGGYTF	TGCAGCGTTGCAGAAGTACAGGGAGGGGGCTACACCTTC
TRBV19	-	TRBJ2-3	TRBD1	CASSSLPGQGALGTDTQYF	TGTGCCAGTAGTTCTTTACCGGGACAGGGGGCATTGGGGACAGATACGCAGTATTTT
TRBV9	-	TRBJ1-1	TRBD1	CASSDPDRGKNTEAFF	TGTGCCAGCAGCGACCCGGACAGGGGGAAGAACACTGAAGCTTTCTTT
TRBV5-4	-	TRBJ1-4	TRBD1	CASSSGTGVEKLFF	TGTGCCAGCAGTTCCGGGACAGGGGTGGAAAAACTGTTTTTT
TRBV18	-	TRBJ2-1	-	CASSPSAGFYNEQFF	TGTGCCAGCTCACCGTCCGCGGGGTTCTACAATGAGCAGTTCTTC
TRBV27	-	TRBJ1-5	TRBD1	CASSLTGTGYQPQHF	TGTGCCAGCAGTCTTACCGGGACAGGGTATCAGCCCCAGCATTTT
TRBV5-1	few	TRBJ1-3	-	CASSYRSGQGGDTIYF	TGCGCCAGCAGCTACAGGTCCGGCCAGGGAGGTGACACCATATATTTT
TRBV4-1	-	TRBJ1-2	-	CASSHAQGTYGYTF	TGCGCCAGCAGCCACGCACAGGGTACCTATGGCTACACCTTC
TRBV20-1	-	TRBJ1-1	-	CSAWMRAEAFF	TGCAGTGCCTGGATGAGGGCTGAAGCTTTCTTT
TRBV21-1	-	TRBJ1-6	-	CASKGWSYNSPLHF	TGTGCCAGCAAGGGGTGGTCCTATAATTCACCCCTCCACTTT